The source of this T cell receptor beta chain is a study of T-cell reconstitution after alpha-beta-depleted transplantation in children. This clonotype was detected ten times or more. Preparation of the TCRbeta library was carried out with unique molecular identifiers. TCRdb re-called the PCR reads with MiXCR, one entry per CDR3 protein. The profile covers fewer than 120,000 distinct CDR3 sequences, with about a tenth appearing a single time and 8% to 9.5% taken by the ten largest. CDR3 length: 15 amino acids. V lost 1 base, J lost 1 base, and 8 bases lay in between. Germline V gene lookup returns CDR1 ENHRY and CDR2 SYGVKD.

The chain has TRBV10-3 and TRBJ1-5, with D perhaps matching TRBD1 (5 bases). The sequence came from a human donor who donated a stem cell graft to a child with acute lymphoblastic leukemia. Specimen: PBMCs from the stem cell graft donor, collected from the stem cell graft. The chain's CDR3 is CAISEFGGSNQPQHF. The DNA of the CDR3 is TGTGCCATCAGTGAGTTCGGGGGAAGCAATCAGCCCCAGCATTTT.